The text below deals with one T cell receptor (beta chain). What it recognizes is unknown. The data stem from a study of OX40 agonist ivuxolimab in advanced cancers. Study-level results: At doses 0.1 to 3.0 mg/kg, CD4+ and CD8+ clones expanded.

CDR3 length: 12 amino acids. V was trimmed by 4 bases and J by 2 bases, leaving 5 bases between them. Germline values: CDR1 ENHRY, CDR2 SYGVKD. Sequencing was performed with immunoSEQ multiplex PCR; in TCRdb, only in-frame clones are kept and a portion is missing. This table holds about 67,000 clones, more than 65% found once. The specimen was CD4+ or CD8+ T cells sorted from blood, collected in a trial of the OX40 agonist ivuxolimab. This chain connects TRBV10-3 to TRBJ1-2; no firm D call. This receptor was taken from an adult with an advanced solid tumor such as melanoma, head and neck, liver or kidney cancer. This CDR3 reads CAISADNYGYTF. CDR3 nucleotides: TGTGCCATCAGTGCGGACAACTATGGCTACACCTTC.